Each of the 15 T cell receptor beta chains below was sequenced from the same sample in a study of human T cells and chemical hapten exposure (dated by TCRdb to about 2021). Preparation of the library involved RACE. The listed sequencing device is NextSeq 500. Using fastp trimming at Q25 and MiXCR clonotype assembly, TCRdb reanalyzed the public sequencing data and kept in-frame beta chains. Identical CDR3 proteins give one entry, which carries the most common genes and DNA. The sample table records approximately 350,000 distinct CDR3 sequences; about 6% of these occur just once. The ten top clones hold over 5.5% of the sample. Read against the paper, the sample's time point label means: patch test 2, 6 weeks after DPC sensitization. The treatment or condition label on this specimen signifies: therapeutic diphenylcyclopropenone sensitization with weekly scalp DPC. The sequencing here drew on whole blood, taken in connection with sensitization to the hapten diphenylcyclopropenone (DPC). The receptor source for this set is a woman between 18 and 29 years old with alopecia areata. Some clones in this sample may be carry-over from other donors' samples.

At least ten counts were recorded for this clonotype. The rearrangement uses TRBV3-1 and TRBJ2-7; no clear D. This CDR3 has 11 residues. V lost 1 base, J lost 5 bases, and 3 bases lay in between. Germline assignment: CDR1 LGHDT and CDR2 YNNKEL (reference sequence). The CDR3 spells CASSQVDEQYF. CDR3 coding DNA: TGTGCCAGCAGCCAAGTCGACGAGCAGTACTTC.

This clonotype was seen at least ten times. The chain carries TRBV12-3 or TRBV12-4 and TRBJ1-3; TRBD1 matches 10 bases. V was pared by 5 bases and J by 3 bases, with 7 bases of the junction left unmatched. The CDR3 consists of 16 residues. DNA for the CDR3: TGTGCCAGCAGTCGGACAGGGGGTCTCCGTGGAAACACCATATATTTT. It encodes CASSRTGGLRGNTIYF.

There are many counts of this clonotype. CDR3 amino acids: CASSYSGLPLSSPLHF. Written as DNA, the CDR3 is TGTGCCAGCAGTTACTCAGGACTGCCGCTGAGTTCACCCCTCCACTTT. V is TRBV6-5 and J is TRBJ1-6; D is undetermined. The CDR3 contains 16 residues. CDR1 and CDR2 (germline): MNHEY, SVGAGI. The V end lost 0 bases, the J end lost 9 bases, and 15 bases lay between the germline ends.

This clonotype was picked up many times. The chain carries TRBV28 and TRBJ1-5, with D possibly matching TRBD1 (6 bases). Per the germline V gene, CDR1 is MDHEN and CDR2 is SYDVKM. The CDR3 is made up of 14 amino acids. V was pared by 2 bases and J by 2 bases, with 7 bases between. DNA for the CDR3: TGTGCCAGCAGTTTAGGACAGCGCAATCAGCCCCAGCATTTT. Encoded protein: CASSLGQRNQPQHF. The full variable domain, rest sourced from reference TRBV28 and TRBJ1-5, is DVKVTQSSRYLVKRTGEKVFLECVQDMDHENMFWYRQDPGLGLRLIYFSYDVKMKEKGDIPEGYSVSREKKERFSLILESASTNQTSMYLCASSLGQRNQPQHFGDGTRLSIL.

This clonotype came up a few times. The CDR3 coding sequence is TGCGCCAGCAGCCAAGGGTCGCGGTCGAACACCGGGGAGCTGTTTTTT. Protein: CASSQGSRSNTGELFF. The chain combines TRBV4-3 with TRBJ2-2; D is ambiguous. This CDR3 has 16 amino acids. V shed 1 base and J shed 0 bases, with 9 bases lying between them. Per germline, CDR1 LGHNA and CDR2 YSLEER.

This clonotype was counted a few times. The chain links TRBV5-1 to TRBJ2-1, with 7 bases fitting TRBD2. Germline V gives CDR1 SGHRS, CDR2 YFSETQ. V dropped 7 bases and J dropped 4; count of bases not matched to a gene: 8. The length of the CDR3 is 14 residues. CDR3 sequence: CASGRGVEYNEQFF. DNA for the CDR3: TGCGCCAGCGGACGGGGGGTGGAGTACAATGAGCAGTTCTTC.

Only a few counts were recorded for this clonotype. The rearrangement links TRBV20-1 to TRBJ1-1; D gene unclear. V shed 4 bases and J shed 3 bases, with 3 bases lying between them. The germline CDR1 and CDR2 sequences are DFQATT and SNEGSKA (reference sequence). This CDR3 comprises 10 residues. The CDR3 nucleotides are TGCAGTGCTAAGGACACTGAAGCTTTCTTT. Encoded protein: CSAKDTEAFF.

This clonotype was seen a handful of times. The chain combines TRBV6-2 or TRBV6-3 with TRBJ2-3; 9 positions agree with TRBD2. Germline CDR1 MNHEY, CDR2 SVGEGT. V shed 2 bases and J 6 bases; nucleotides not matched to a gene: 3. This CDR3 is built from 14 residues. The CDR3 DNA follows: TGTGCCAGCAGTTACCGACTAGCGGAGGATACGCAGTATTTT. The encoded protein is CASSYRLAEDTQYF.

This clonotype has only a few counts. The chain uses TRBV27 and TRBJ1-5; TRBD1 might be the D (6 bases). The CDR3 is 20 amino acids. V was shortened by 3 bases and J by 0 bases, with 24 bases between the two germline ends. The V gene's germline CDR1 is MNHEY and CDR2 SMNVEV (reference sequence). The CDR3 DNA reads as TGTGCCAGCAGTTTGCGTTGGGGCGGGACATTTCTCGCTAGCAATCAGCCCCAGCATTTT. Protein sequence: CASSLRWGGTFLASNQPQHF.

This clonotype occurred a few times. The chain combines TRBV10-3 with TRBJ2-1, with 8 nucleotides matching TRBD2. CDR1 is ENHRY and CDR2 is SYGVKD in the germline V gene. V trimming: 11 bases; J trimming: 4 bases; junction bases outside the gene matches: 10. CDR3 length: 14 amino acids. DNA of the CDR3: TGTGCCTCCACTCCCACTAGCGGATACAATGAGCAGTTCTTC. It codes for CASTPTSGYNEQFF.

CDR3 protein: CASSLAQAIRGIPQYF. The CDR3, as DNA: TGTGCCAGCAGCTTAGCCCAGGCCATCAGGGGGATCCCGCAGTATTTT. The chain recombines TRBV7-2 with TRBJ2-3; TRBD1 matches at 7 bases. CDR1 is SGHTA and CDR2 is FQGNSA in the germline V gene. V dropped 0 bases and J dropped 10; count of bases not matched to a gene: 13. This CDR3 is 16 amino acids long.

This clonotype was observed many times. The chain joins TRBV12-5 to TRBJ1-5; weak D call: TRBD1 (6 bases). This CDR3 spans 17 amino acids. CDR1 is LGHNT and CDR2 is FRNRAP in the germline V gene. V lost 2 bases and J lost 0, with 14 bases in between. CDR3 nucleotides: TGTGCTAGTGGTTTGTTTACAGGGACGTATAGCAATCAGCCCCAGCATTTT. Its translation: CASGLFTGTYSNQPQHF.

The DNA for the CDR3 is TGTGCCAGCAGCCACGGACTAGCGGGGGCTGGCAATGAGCAGTTCTTC. Its protein is CASSHGLAGAGNEQFF. The rearrangement uses TRBV3-1 and TRBJ2-1; 13 nucleotides align to TRBD2. CDR3 length: 16 residues. The V gene end was trimmed by 3 bases and the J gene end by 6 bases; junction bases not matched to a gene: 5. Germline V gene lookup returns CDR1 LGHDT and CDR2 YNNKEL (reference sequence).

The chain links TRBV20-1 to TRBJ2-7; D is perhaps TRBD2 (6 bases). This CDR3 spans 15 amino acids. V lost 2 bases to trimming and J lost 0 bases, with 14 bases between them. Germline CDR1 DFQATT, CDR2 SNEGSKA (reference sequence). The CDR3 region is CSARTNQDYSYEQYF. DNA of the CDR3: TGCAGTGCTAGAACTAACCAGGACTACTCCTACGAGCAGTACTTC.

This clonotype has only a few counts. V usage is TRBV5-8 and J usage is TRBJ2-2, with D hard to call. The length of the CDR3 is 16 residues. CDR1 SGHTS and CDR2 YDEGEE come from the germline V gene. Trimming removed 2 bases from V and 2 bases from J, with 13 bases in between. The DNA for the CDR3 is TGTGCCAGCAGCTTCCGGAGAACAAAAAACACCGGGGAGCTGTTTTTT. Translating it yields CASSFRRTKNTGELFF.